One sample yielded the 20 T cell receptor beta chains listed below, sequenced in a study of T cells in Graves' hyperthyroidism and ophthalmopathy. Amplified regions were TCR beta CDR3 sequences from RNA transcripts. The TCR CDR3 was amplified in a first-round RT-PCR using the HTBI primer set. TCRdb re-called the multiplex PCR reads with MiXCR, one entry per CDR3 protein. This table has fewer than 650,000 distinct CDR3 sequences, 12% to 15% appearing once. Sequencing was carried out using blood. These receptors were obtained from a woman younger than 35 with Graves' ophthalmopathy.

There are many counts of this clonotype. The chain joins TRBV3-1 to TRBJ2-7, with 11 bases lining up with TRBD2. V was pared by 7 bases and J by 5 bases, with 4 bases of the junction left unmatched. Germline values: CDR1 LGHDT, CDR2 YNNKEL (reference sequence). The CDR3 is 13 amino acids. CDR3 region: CASTLSGRDEQYF. CDR3 nucleotides: TGTGCCAGCACCCTTAGCGGGAGGGACGAGCAGTACTTC.

This clonotype has a count of ten or more. This sequence joins TRBV29-1 and TRBJ1-1; TRBD1 is a possible D gene (5 bases). The V end lost 3 bases, the J end lost 3 bases, and 8 bases lay between the germline ends. This CDR3 region has 12 residues. Germline V gene data show CDR1 as SQVTM and CDR2 as ANQGSEA. CDR3 amino acids: CSVDVGHTEAFF. DNA of the CDR3: TGCAGCGTTGATGTGGGGCACACTGAAGCTTTCTTT.

This clonotype was seen at least ten times. The rearrangement links TRBV19 to TRBJ1-2; D gene unclear. Trimming stripped 5 bases from V and 4 bases from J, with 20 bases between. The germline V gene has CDR1 LNHDA and CDR2 SQIVND (reference sequence). The length of the CDR3 is 16 residues. The CDR3 protein is CASSFASAPLSYGYTF. The CDR3 nucleotides read TGTGCCAGTAGTTTCGCTTCGGCGCCCCTTTCCTATGGCTACACCTTC.

This clonotype was counted at least ten times. The chain uses TRBV3-1 and TRBJ1-1; no reliable D call. The CDR3 length is 14 residues. Trimming left V 1 base short and J 7 bases short, with 13 bases between. Germline loops: CDR1 LGHDT, CDR2 YNNKEL (reference sequence). CDR3: CASSQVSDRSEAFF. DNA of the CDR3: TGTGCCAGCAGCCAAGTATCAGATCGGAGTGAAGCTTTCTTT. Supplemented by reference TRBV3-1 and TRBJ1-1, the full variable domain reads DTAVSQTPKYLVTQMGNDKSIKCEQNLGHDTMYWYKQDSKKFLKIMFSYNNKELIINETVPNRFSPKSPDKAHLNLHINSLELGDSAVYFCASSQVSDRSEAFFGQGTRLTVV.

This clonotype was seen many times. The chain is built from TRBV6-1 and TRBJ2-7, with 7 bases identical to TRBD2. Trimming at V came to 6 bases and at J to 3 bases, leaving 8 bases not matched to a gene. From germline, CDR1 is MNHNS and CDR2 SASEGT. The CDR3 loop spans 14 amino acids. The CDR3 here is CASSSPQRGYEQYF. CDR3 coding DNA: TGTGCCAGCAGCTCGCCGCAGCGGGGCTACGAGCAGTACTTC.

Concerning this clonotype itself: The limits of the CDR3 on the DNA are not certain, so only TCRdb's listed CDR3 is given. V usage is TRBV5-1 and J usage is TRBJ1-2; TRBD1 is the table's D call and was not checked against the DNA. The CDR3 length equals 22 residues, ends included. Germline V lookup: CDR1 SGHRS, CDR2 YFSETQ. CDR3 sequence reads: CASRRQRNYGYTFGPGNYGYTF.

This clonotype has a count of ten or more. J is TRBJ1-1 and V is TRBV7-2; 8 nucleotides match TRBD1. Trimming cost V 5 bases and J 4 bases; bases outside gene matches: 9. Germline V gene data show CDR1 as SGHTA and CDR2 as FQGNSA. The CDR3 loop spans 15 amino acids. CDR3 residues: CASSPNRGDSTEAFF. For the CDR3, the DNA is TGTGCCAGCAGCCCTAACAGGGGGGACTCCACTGAAGCTTTCTTT.

The gene calls are TRBV6-1 and TRBJ2-1; D might be TRBD2 (8 bases). The CDR3 spans 17 residues. Germline loops: CDR1 MNHNS, CDR2 SASEGT. Trimming took 8 bases from V and 9 from J, leaving 29 bases between them. Here the CDR3 DNA reads TGTGCCAGCCACCGGGGAGGGGGCCGAGCGGGAGAACGTGAGCAGTTCTTC. As protein: CASHRGGGRAGEREQFF.

This clonotype was observed at least ten times. V usage is TRBV25-1 and J usage is TRBJ2-1; 9 bases match TRBD1. Germline CDR1 is MGHDK and CDR2 is SYGVNS. The CDR3 sequence is 15 residues long. The trim removed 3 bases at V and 1 base at J, leaving 1 base unmatched. DNA of the CDR3: TGTGCCAGCAGTGAGGGACAGGGTTCCTACAATGAGCAGTTCTTC. It encodes CASSEGQGSYNEQFF.

This clonotype came up many times. The chain couples TRBV9 to TRBJ2-7; TRBD1 matches 11 bases. J lost 7 bases, V lost 0 bases, and 6 bases had no gene match. The germline V gene has CDR1 SGDLS and CDR2 YYNGEE. The CDR3 is made up of 15 amino acids. CDR3 sequence: CASSVGGQGAGEQYF. The CDR3 nucleotides read TGTGCCAGCAGCGTAGGAGGACAGGGGGCCGGGGAGCAGTACTTC.

Concerning this clonotype: A much larger clone differs from this one at a single base, so this may be a read error. The chain combines TRBV11-2 with TRBJ1-5; 10 bases fit TRBD1. CDR1 SGHAT and CDR2 FQNNGV come from the germline V gene. This CDR3 comprises 14 residues. In DNA, the CDR3 is TGTGCCAGCACCTTAGGGACAGGGGATCAGCCCCAGCATTTT. It yields the protein CASTLGTGDQPQHF.

The chain couples TRBV5-1 to TRBJ2-2, with 10 bases matching TRBD1. CDR3 length equals 15 residues. In germline, CDR1 is SGHRS, CDR2 YFSETQ. Germline trimming cut 5 bases from V and 7 bases from J; bases unmatched to any gene: 8. CDR3 sequence: CASSLDRGSVGELFF. CDR3 sequence (DNA): TGCGCCAGCAGTCTGGACAGGGGGTCGGTCGGGGAGCTGTTTTTT.

This clonotype was picked up many times. The chain couples TRBV7-2 to TRBJ2-7; 10 nucleotides agree with TRBD2. After removal of 5 bases from V and 2 bases from J, the junction contained 6 bases not matched to a gene. The V gene's germline CDR1 is SGHTA and CDR2 FQGNSA. CDR3 length: 15 amino acids. The CDR3 DNA follows: TGTGCCAGCAGCCTGACTAGCGGGTACACCTACGAGCAGTACTTC. Amino acid sequence: CASSLTSGYTYEQYF.

For this clonotype: At one of its ends the junction is not consistent with the germline gene, which may arise from a read error. The rearrangement links TRBV20-1 to TRBJ2-5; D is ambiguous. The CDR3 length is 17 residues. Germline CDR1 reads DFQATT; CDR2 reads SNEGSKA (reference sequence). CDR3 region: CSARVLESAEFQETRYF. CDR3 DNA: TGCAGTGCTAGAGTTCTGGAGTCTGCGGAGTTCCAAGAGACCCGGTACTTC.

A few counts support this clonotype. The chain combines TRBV7-3 with TRBJ2-1; D is perhaps TRBD2 (6 bases). This CDR3 region has 16 residues. Germline CDR1 reads SGHTA; CDR2 reads FQGTGA. Trimming left V 1 base short and J 3 bases short, with 13 bases between. The CDR3 is CASSLIGGEHYNEQFF. In DNA, the CDR3 is TGTGCCAGCAGCTTAATCGGCGGGGAACACTACAATGAGCAGTTCTTC. Variable domain in full (rest from reference TRBV7-3 and TRBJ2-1): GAGVSQTPSNKVTEKGKYVELRCDPISGHTALYWYRQSLGQGPEFLIYFQGTGAADDSGLPNDRFFAVRPEGSVSTLKIQRTERGDSAVYLCASSLIGGEHYNEQFFGPGTRLTVL.

Comment on this clonotype: Its ends do not fully match the called genes, so a read error is possible. The V and J genes are TRBV30 and TRBJ1-1; D perhaps matches TRBD1 (6 bases). The CDR3 has 18 amino acids. Germline V gene lookup returns CDR1 GTSNPN and CDR2 SVGIG (reference sequence). The CDR3 DNA sequence: TGTGCCCGGAGTCCCCCATGGGGCGGCCGGGACACCAACACTGAAGCTTTCTTT. Its translation: CARSPPWGGRDTNTEAFF.

A few counts support this clonotype. The chain links TRBV10-3 to TRBJ2-1; D perhaps matches TRBD2 (6 bases). The CDR3 is 14 residues long. CDR1 and CDR2 (germline): ENHRY, SYGVKD. V was cut by 1 base and J by 6 bases, with 10 bases left in between. CDR3 residues: CAISEWGEGNEQFF. In nucleotides, the CDR3 is TGTGCCATCAGTGAGTGGGGGGAAGGCAATGAGCAGTTCTTC.

Note on this clonotype: Since no conserved phenylalanine or tryptophan closes the CDR3, a read error is the likely cause. V and J are TRBV5-1 and TRBJ2-3, with D hard to call. This CDR3 has 16 residues. CDR1 SGHRS and CDR2 YFSETQ come from the germline V gene. As DNA, the CDR3 is TGTGCCAGCAGCCTGTTGGGTCCCCGGGGCACAGATACGCAGTATCTT. This gives the protein CASSLLGPRGTDTQYL.

This clonotype was seen repeatedly, ten times or more. V usage is TRBV12-3 or TRBV12-4 and J usage is TRBJ1-1; D is uncertain. This CDR3 comprises 11 residues. V was clipped by 0 bases and J by 11 bases, with 7 bases between them. The CDR3 DNA reads as TGTGCCAGCAGTTTAGCGTTCGGGGCTTTCTTT. Protein: CASSLAFGAFF.

The chain joins TRBV28 to TRBJ2-3, with D perhaps matching TRBD1 or TRBD2 (6 bases each). This CDR3 contains 15 residues. Germline CDR1 and CDR2: MDHEN and SYDVKM. V gave up 6 bases and J gave up 0 bases, with 13 bases separating them. CDR3 in DNA: TGTGCCAGCAGGTCCATCGGGGGCAGCACAGATACGCAGTATTTT. Encoded protein: CASRSIGGSTDTQYF.